The 17 T cell receptor beta chains presented below share a single source sample, sequenced in a study of blood T cell repertoires in COVID-19 (dated by TCRdb to 2018 to 2020). The method behind the library was the immunoSEQ multiplex PCR assay. Held by TCRdb, this immuneACCESS table contains in-frame sequences only and omits some clones. Under half of the omission traces to an unresolved V gene where checked; the cause of the rest is unknown. Present in this sample are 200,000 or so clones, roughly 90% of which were seen just once. The ten largest make up about 8.1% of the sample. Sequenced material: PBMCs or T cells enriched from blood (not recorded which). The receptor source for this set is a woman aged 18-29 years who had recovered from COVID-19.

J is TRBJ1-6 and V is TRBV6-2 or TRBV6-3, with D possibly being TRBD1 (5 bases). The CDR3 is 14 amino acids. The V and J ends lost 4 bases and 10 bases respectively, with 14 bases between them. The germline V gene has CDR1 MNHEY and CDR2 SVGEGT. The CDR3 loop reads CASSLGGNRSPLHF. CDR3 nucleotides: TGTGCCAGCAGTTTGGGGGGTAATCGCTCACCCCTCCACTTT.

The J gene is TRBJ2-2, the V gene TRBV5-1; the D is unclear. Germline CDR1 SGHRS, CDR2 YFSETQ. The CDR3 is made up of 15 amino acids. V gave up 0 bases and J gave up 2 bases, with 8 bases separating them. The CDR3 DNA is TGCGCCAGCAGCTTGGGTCGTTCCAACACCGGGGAGCTGTTTTTT. Protein product: CASSLGRSNTGELFF.

The table lists this clone with a count of one. The V gene is TRBV7-9, the J gene TRBJ1-5, with TRBD1 as a possible D gene (5 bases). Looked up from germline, CDR1 is SEHNR and CDR2 is FQNEAQ (reference sequence). Trimming pared 1 base from V and 0 bases from J, leaving 13 bases between. The CDR3 extends over 17 amino acids. CDR3 sequence: CASSLVRDEASNQPQHF. For the CDR3, the DNA is TGTGCCAGCAGCTTAGTCAGGGATGAGGCTAGCAATCAGCCCCAGCATTTT.

CDR3 region: CASSRAGTGDTDTQYF. As DNA, the CDR3 is TGCGCCAGCAGTCGCGCCGGGACAGGGGATACAGATACGCAGTATTTT. V is TRBV4-1 and J is TRBJ2-3, with TRBD1 matching 10 bases. The germline gives CDR1 MGHRA, CDR2 YSYEKL. CDR3 length: 16 residues. Trimming cost V 6 bases and J 3 bases; bases outside gene matches: 9.

J is TRBJ1-2 and V is TRBV28, with no clear D. CDR3 length equals 15 residues. Per the germline V gene, CDR1 is MDHEN and CDR2 is SYDVKM. V lost 7 bases to trimming and J lost 2 bases, with 17 bases between them. CDR3 bases: TGTGCCAGCACCCCGGCGGGAACTGGGAACTATGGCTACACCTTC. Translating gives CASTPAGTGNYGYTF.

This clone was observed once. This sequence joins TRBV6-1 and TRBJ2-7; D may be TRBD2 (5 bases). Germline CDR1 reads MNHNS; CDR2 reads SASEGT. The CDR3 extends over 14 amino acids. V was shortened by 2 bases and J by 2 bases, with 10 bases between the two germline ends. The CDR3 sequence: CASSEFRRTYEQYF. In DNA form, the CDR3 reads TGTGCCAGCAGTGAATTTAGGAGGACCTACGAGCAGTACTTC.

This clone turned up a few times. The chain links TRBV6-5 to TRBJ1-2, with TRBD1 matching over 7 bases. CDR3 size: 14 residues. J was trimmed by 7 bases and V by 5 bases; bases with no gene match: 10. Germline loops: CDR1 MNHEY, CDR2 SVGAGI. DNA of the CDR3: TGTGCCAGCAGTCCACCACAGGGGTCGGCTGGCTACACCTTC. Translating it yields CASSPPQGSAGYTF.

V usage is TRBV30 and J usage is TRBJ2-5; no reliable D call. From germline, CDR1 is GTSNPN and CDR2 SVGIG (reference sequence). The CDR3 is 12 amino acids. Trimming took off 1 base at V and 5 bases at J, with 8 bases between the two ends. This CDR3 reads CAWSEARETQYF. DNA for the CDR3: TGTGCCTGGAGTGAGGCCAGGGAGACCCAGTACTTC.

V usage is TRBV21-1 and J usage is TRBJ2-1; the D call in the table, TRBD2, was not verified against the DNA. TRBV21-1 counts as a pseudogene. The CDR3 consists of 17 residues. The CDR3 nucleotides are TGTGCCAGCAGCGTCGGACGGTTCGGGAGCTCCTACAATGAGCAGTTCTTC. Protein sequence: CASSVGRFGSSYNEQFF.

This clone was seen a single time. The chain combines TRBV7-2 with TRBJ2-3; TRBD2 matches at 7 bases. Looked up from germline, CDR1 is SGHTA and CDR2 is FQGNSA. V trimming: 2 bases; J trimming: 6 bases; junction bases outside the gene matches: 5. The length of the CDR3 is 14 residues. CDR3: CASSLTGGRDTQYF. The CDR3 region has the DNA TGTGCCAGCAGCTTAACGGGGGGAAGGGATACGCAGTATTTT.

The chain has TRBV27 and TRBJ2-2; D is possibly TRBD1 (5 bases). V was trimmed by 4 bases and J by 1 base, leaving 13 bases between them. The CDR3 consists of 16 residues. Germline V CDR1 and CDR2: MNHEY, SMNVEV (reference sequence). CDR3 coding DNA: TGTGCCAGCAGTTGGACATCTCCCCAGAACACCGGGGAGCTGTTTTTT. It codes for CASSWTSPQNTGELFF.

The chain joins TRBV14 to TRBJ2-7, with D perhaps TRBD1 (5 bases). Germline assignment: CDR1 SGHDN and CDR2 FVKESK. V lost 0 bases and J lost 4, with 10 bases in between. CDR3 length equals 14 residues. The CDR3 spells CASSQDGRVYEQYF. The CDR3, as DNA: TGTGCCAGCAGCCAAGACGGCAGGGTTTACGAGCAGTACTTC.

V is TRBV19 and J is TRBJ2-1; 8 nucleotides agree with TRBD1. Germline values: CDR1 LNHDA, CDR2 SQIVND (reference sequence). The ends lost 7 bases at V and 0 bases at J; junction bases unmatched: 17. The CDR3 is made up of 19 amino acids. CDR3 residues: CASTIRGQGAISSYNEQFF. The CDR3 DNA sequence: TGTGCCAGTACCATTAGAGGGCAGGGGGCGATAAGCTCCTACAATGAGCAGTTCTTC.

The chain employs TRBV7-2 and TRBJ1-3; tentative D call: TRBD1 (6 bases). Germline V CDR1 and CDR2: SGHTA, FQGNSA. This CDR3 region has 15 residues. The ends were cut back, 5 bases at V and 2 bases at J, with 13 bases in the middle. CDR3 residues: CASSDTGSTGNTIYF. As DNA, the CDR3 is TGTGCCAGCAGCGATACAGGGTCAACTGGAAACACCATATATTTT.

The chain combines TRBV28 with TRBJ1-5, with D perhaps matching TRBD1 (5 bases). Trimming took 5 bases from V and 5 from J, leaving 16 bases between them. Germline CDR1 reads MDHEN; CDR2 reads SYDVKM. This CDR3 spans 15 amino acids. The CDR3 loop is CASSGGSEGDQPQHF. The CDR3 nucleotides read TGTGCCAGCAGTGGGGGGTCGGAGGGCGATCAGCCCCAGCATTTT. Using reference TRBV28 and TRBJ1-5 for the parts outside the CDR3, the full variable domain is DVKVTQSSRYLVKRTGEKVFLECVQDMDHENMFWYRQDPGLGLRLIYFSYDVKMKEKGDIPEGYSVSREKKERFSLILESASTNQTSMYLCASSGGSEGDQPQHFGDGTRLSIL.

The chain couples TRBV27 to TRBJ1-3; D remains ambiguous. Germline values: CDR1 MNHEY, CDR2 SMNVEV (reference sequence). V was clipped by 4 bases and J by 0 bases, with 4 bases between them. This CDR3 region has 13 residues. Here the CDR3 reads CASSYNSGNTIYF. CDR3 DNA: TGTGCCAGCAGTTATAACTCTGGAAACACCATATATTTT.

The chain joins TRBV10-3 to TRBJ2-3; TRBD2 matches 12 bases. The trim removed 8 bases at V and 2 bases at J, leaving 5 bases unmatched. This CDR3 has 15 amino acids. The germline V gene encodes CDR1 ENHRY and CDR2 SYGVKD. Here the CDR3 DNA reads TGTGCCATCGCTGGACTAGCGGGGCCCACAGATACGCAGTATTTT. Protein product: CAIAGLAGPTDTQYF.